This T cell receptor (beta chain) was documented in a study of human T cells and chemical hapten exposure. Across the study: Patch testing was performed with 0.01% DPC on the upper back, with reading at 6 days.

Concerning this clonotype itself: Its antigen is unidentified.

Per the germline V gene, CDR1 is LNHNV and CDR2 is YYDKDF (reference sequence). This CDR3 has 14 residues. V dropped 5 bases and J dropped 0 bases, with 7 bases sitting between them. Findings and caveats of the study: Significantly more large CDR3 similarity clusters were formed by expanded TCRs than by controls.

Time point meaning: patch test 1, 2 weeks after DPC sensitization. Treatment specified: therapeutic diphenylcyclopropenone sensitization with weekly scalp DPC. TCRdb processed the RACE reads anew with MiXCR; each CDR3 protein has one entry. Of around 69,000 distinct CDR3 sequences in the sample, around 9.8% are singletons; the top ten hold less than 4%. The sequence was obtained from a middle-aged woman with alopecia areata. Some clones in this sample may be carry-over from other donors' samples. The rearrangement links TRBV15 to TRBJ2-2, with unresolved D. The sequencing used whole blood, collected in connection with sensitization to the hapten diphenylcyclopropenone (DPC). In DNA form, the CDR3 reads TGTGCCACCAGCGCCCGATCGAACACCGGGGAGCTGTTTTTT. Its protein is CATSARSNTGELFF.